Listed below are T cell receptor beta chains from one sample, sequenced in a study of control samples from healthy donors and cancer patients. Sequenced by immunoSEQ multiplex PCR; TCRdb stores in-frame clones only, minus some. The repertoire holds more than 20,000 clones, with 65% to 90% as singletons. Sequenced: PBMCs. Receptor source: a man between 60 and 75 years old with head and neck cancer. The CDR3 runs from the conserved cysteine through the conserved F or W. The D gene is left open where the match is weak. Clone size is given for some rows only: seen once, a few or many times, or a class if the clone is expanded.

clone size: .
J gene: TRBJ2-5
D gene: TRBD2
V gene: TRBV5-1
CDR3 protein: CASNWGNSGGQETQYF
CDR3 DNA: TGCGCCAGCAATTGGGGCAATAGCGGGGGCCAAGAGACCCAGTACTTC

clone size: once
J gene: TRBJ1-1
D gene: .
V gene: TRBV4-1
CDR3 protein: CASSQGKENTEAFF
CDR3 DNA: TGCGCCAGCAGCCAAGGAAAGGAGAACACTGAAGCTTTCTTT

clone size: .
J gene: TRBJ1-2
D gene: TRBD1
V gene: TRBV6-5
CDR3 protein: CASSYPGTGGLSGYTF
CDR3 DNA: TGTGCCAGCAGTTATCCCGGGACAGGGGGCCTTAGTGGCTACACCTTC

clone size: .
J gene: TRBJ2-3
D gene: TRBD1
V gene: TRBV27
CDR3 protein: CASRSTGLRTDTQYF
CDR3 DNA: TGTGCCAGCAGATCGACAGGGCTGCGCACAGATACGCAGTATTTT

clone size: .
J gene: TRBJ1-1
D gene: .
V gene: TRBV2
CDR3 protein: CASKMGGTEAFF
CDR3 DNA: TGTGCCAGCAAAATGGGGGGCACTGAAGCTTTCTTT

clone size: .
J gene: TRBJ2-7
D gene: .
V gene: TRBV11-3
CDR3 protein: CASSSRRDEQYF
CDR3 DNA: TGTGCCAGCAGCTCCCGACGTGACGAGCAGTACTTC

clone size: .
J gene: TRBJ2-2
D gene: .
V gene: TRBV6-4
CDR3 protein: CASTPSPGTGELFF
CDR3 DNA: TGTGCCAGCACTCCTTCCCCGGGCACCGGGGAGCTGTTTTTT

clone size: .
J gene: TRBJ2-1
D gene: TRBD2
V gene: TRBV5-1
CDR3 protein: CASSLGLAGNEQFF
CDR3 DNA: TGCGCCAGCAGCTTGGGACTAGCAGGCAATGAGCAGTTCTTC

clone size: .
J gene: TRBJ1-1
D gene: .
V gene: TRBV28
CDR3 protein: CASSSGGARGNTEAFF
CDR3 DNA: TGTGCCAGCAGTTCTGGGGGGGCTCGGGGGAACACTGAAGCTTTCTTT

clone size: .
J gene: TRBJ2-6
D gene: .
V gene: TRBV7-2
CDR3 protein: CASSSTGTYGANVLTF
CDR3 DNA: TGTGCCAGCAGCTCCACAGGGACTTACGGGGCCAACGTCCTGACTTTC

clone size: .
J gene: TRBJ2-1
D gene: TRBD1
V gene: TRBV19
CDR3 protein: CASRNRGKGGGWDNEQFF
CDR3 DNA: TGTGCCAGCAGGAACAGGGGTAAGGGTGGGGGTTGGGACAATGAGCAGTTCTTC

clone size: .
J gene: TRBJ1-2
D gene: .
V gene: TRBV24-1
CDR3 protein: CATSPGDRRGYTF
CDR3 DNA: TGTGCCACCAGTCCGGGAGACAGACGAGGCTACACCTTC

clone size: .
J gene: TRBJ2-7
D gene: .
V gene: TRBV6-6
CDR3 protein: CASSNAGSTYEQYF
CDR3 DNA: TGTGCCAGCAGTAATGCCGGGAGTACCTACGAGCAGTACTTC

clone size: few
J gene: TRBJ2-1
D gene: TRBD1
V gene: TRBV11-3
CDR3 protein: CASSLYGTDNEQFF
CDR3 DNA: TGTGCCAGCAGCTTATACGGGACAGACAATGAGCAGTTCTTC

clone size: .
J gene: TRBJ2-3
D gene: .
V gene: TRBV29-1
CDR3 protein: CSIGTYTDTQYF
CDR3 DNA: TGCAGCATCGGTACCTACACAGATACGCAGTATTTT

clone size: .
J gene: TRBJ2-7
D gene: TRBD1
V gene: TRBV11-3
CDR3 protein: CASSNQGAAYEQYF
CDR3 DNA: TGTGCCAGCAGCAACCAGGGGGCGGCATACGAGCAGTACTTC

clone size: .
J gene: TRBJ2-1
D gene: TRBD2
V gene: TRBV5-5
CDR3 protein: CASSYSGTSGGYNEQFF
CDR3 DNA: TGTGCCAGCAGCTACTCTGGGACTAGCGGGGGATACAATGAGCAGTTCTTC

clone size: .
J gene: TRBJ2-2
D gene: TRBD2
V gene: TRBV27
CDR3 protein: CASSFRGGGGELFF
CDR3 DNA: TGTGCCAGCAGTTTTCGCGGGGGGGGCGGGGAGCTGTTTTTT

clone size: once
J gene: TRBJ2-5
D gene: .
V gene: TRBV5-1
CDR3 protein: CASSLVAVGRGRETQYF
CDR3 DNA: TGCGCCAGCAGCTTGGTCGCGGTAGGCAGGGGCAGAGAGACCCAGTACTTC

clone size: .
J gene: TRBJ2-1
D gene: .
V gene: TRBV9
CDR3 protein: CASSVASLPTGAHEQFF
CDR3 DNA: TGTGCCAGCAGCGTAGCCTCCCTCCCGACGGGGGCTCATGAGCAGTTCTTC

clone size: .
J gene: TRBJ2-7
D gene: TRBD1
V gene: TRBV19
CDR3 protein: CASSITTGALSYEQYF
CDR3 DNA: TGTGCCAGTAGTATAACGACAGGGGCTCTTTCTTACGAGCAGTACTTC

clone size: .
J gene: TRBJ1-5
D gene: .
V gene: TRBV7-2
CDR3 protein: CASSLVGYSNQPQHF
CDR3 DNA: TGTGCCAGCAGCTTAGTCGGGTATAGCAATCAGCCCCAGCATTTT

clone size: .
J gene: TRBJ2-5
D gene: TRBD1
V gene: TRBV29-1
CDR3 protein: CSVVASQGGVGETQYF
CDR3 DNA: TGCAGCGTTGTTGCCTCACAGGGGGGTGTAGGTGAGACCCAGTACTTC

clone size: .
J gene: TRBJ2-1
D gene: TRBD2
V gene: TRBV7-9
CDR3 protein: CASSDYTAGPNEQFF
CDR3 DNA: TGTGCCAGCAGCGACTACACAGCGGGGCCCAATGAGCAGTTCTTC

clone size: .
J gene: TRBJ1-6
D gene: .
V gene: TRBV28
CDR3 protein: CASSAGGDRPLHF
CDR3 DNA: TGTGCCAGCAGTGCTGGGGGCGATAGACCCCTCCACTTT

clone size: few
J gene: TRBJ1-1
D gene: .
V gene: TRBV5-4
CDR3 protein: CASSLAGALNTEAFF
CDR3 DNA: TGTGCCAGCAGCCTAGCCGGGGCCCTGAACACTGAAGCTTTCTTT

clone size: once
J gene: TRBJ2-5
D gene: .
V gene: TRBV9
CDR3 protein: CASSVDSTIQETQYF
CDR3 DNA: TGTGCCAGCAGCGTGGACTCCACAATCCAAGAGACCCAGTACTTC

clone size: .
J gene: TRBJ2-6
D gene: .
V gene: TRBV27
CDR3 protein: CASSLSGSGANVLTF
CDR3 DNA: TGTGCCAGCAGTTTATCAGGGTCTGGGGCCAACGTCCTGACTTTC

clone size: .
J gene: TRBJ2-1
D gene: .
V gene: TRBV27
CDR3 protein: CASSFKGLGFF
CDR3 DNA: TGTGCCAGCAGTTTCAAAGGACTGGGGTTCTTC

clone size: .
J gene: TRBJ1-4
D gene: .
V gene: TRBV3-1/TRBV3-2
CDR3 protein: CASSQDPPGSGNEKLFF
CDR3 DNA: TGTGCCAGCAGCCAAGACCCGCCGGGCAGTGGAAATGAAAAACTGTTTTTT